This T cell receptor beta chain was captured by sequencing in a study of control samples from healthy donors and cancer patients (dated by TCRdb to 2018 to 2020). A distance of 17 bases separates the germline ends of V and J, which lose 2 bases and 7 bases respectively. From its cysteine to its phenylalanine, the CDR3 spans 14 amino acids. CDR3 DNA is the only sequence kept; it has 42 bases, read in frame from the first base. CDR1 and CDR2, per the germline V gene, are SQVTM and ANQGSEA. With respect to this clone: Its antigen has not been determined. No base qualities exist here, and no much larger clone lies one base off it.

Library preparation used the immunoSEQ multiplex PCR assay. In its TCRdb copy, this immuneACCESS table keeps in-frame sequences only and misses some clones. Where compared with another copy, unresolved V genes explain less than half of these, and the others have no known cause. This sample holds 100,000 to 150,000 clones; about 90% were observed only once. Of the sample, around 1.7% is held by the ten largest clones. The TCR sequence derives from a man younger than 35 in good health. This sequence uses TRBV29-1 and TRBJ2-5, with no D gene named confidently. Specimen: blood. The DNA is as follows: TGCAGCGTTGAAACGGGTTTAGCCCGCGGGACCCAGTACTTC. The encoded protein is CSVETGLARGTQYF.